One sample yielded the 14 T cell receptor beta chains listed below, sequenced in a study of beta chain features in type 1 diabetes. Study results and limitations: Patients with Type 1 diabetes showed moderately but significantly shorter TCRB CDR3s in all four CD4+ subsets.

Their recognized antigens are unknown. Expressed TCRB transcripts were sequenced, since all the RNA that had been isolated was reverse transcribed. Measured with immunoSEQ multiplex PCR; TCRdb has only the in-frame clones, and not every one. The sample holds about 700,000 clones, 10% to 15% seen once. Input material: naive CD4+ T cells from blood. The receptors were gathered from a man younger than 35 with type 1 diabetes.

J is TRBJ1-3 and V is TRBV4-1; 12 nucleotides agree with TRBD1. V shed 2 bases and J 4 bases; nucleotides not matched to a gene: 3. CDR1 is MGHRA, CDR2 YSYEKL, per germline. This CDR3 has 16 amino acids. The CDR3 DNA is TGCGCCAGCAGCCAACCGGGACAGGGGGCAGGAAACACCATATATTTT. Protein sequence: CASSQPGQGAGNTIYF.

This clone was counted only a few times. V gene TRBV7-9 combines with J gene TRBJ2-3; D not resolved. With 1 base removed from V and 0 bases from J, the gap between germline ends came to 5 bases. The germline CDR1 and CDR2 sequences are SEHNR and FQNEAQ (reference sequence). The CDR3 covers 14 residues. CDR3 sequence reads: CASSLGLSTDTQYF. The DNA of the CDR3 is TGTGCCAGCAGCTTAGGTCTTAGCACAGATACGCAGTATTTT.

V gene TRBV6-5 combines with J gene TRBJ1-4; the D gene is possibly TRBD1 (6 bases). Germline-derived CDR1 and CDR2 are MNHEY and SVGAGI. This CDR3 is 15 amino acids long. V was pared by 5 bases and J by 12 bases, with 22 bases between. Written as DNA, the CDR3 is TGTGCCAGCAGTCAGTCGGGACACCTTCTTTCAGAACTGTTTTTT. Translating gives CASSQSGHLLSELFF.

There are many counts of this clone. The sample has other DNA sequences that encode this CDR3 too. V usage is TRBV29-1 and J usage is TRBJ2-1; 7 bases align to TRBD2. Germline CDR1 is SQVTM and CDR2 is ANQGSEA. The CDR3 consists of 12 residues. Trimming removed 4 bases from V and 6 bases from J; junction bases left unmatched: 3. The CDR3 sequence is CSVAGGGNEQFF. Written as DNA, the CDR3 is TGCAGCGTTGCGGGGGGTGGCAATGAGCAGTTCTTC.

The chain is built from TRBV28 and TRBJ2-3; D might be TRBD2 (6 bases). Germline loops: CDR1 MDHEN, CDR2 SYDVKM. The germline V and J ends were trimmed by 5 bases and 2 bases, with 14 bases remaining between them. This CDR3 comprises 15 residues. The CDR3 reads CASSKPGLTTDTQYF. The CDR3 coding sequence is TGTGCCAGCAGTAAACCGGGACTCACCACAGATACGCAGTATTTT.

This chain connects TRBV7-9 to TRBJ1-2, with D unresolved. Germline-derived CDR1 and CDR2 are SEHNR and FQNEAQ (reference sequence). Trimming left V 1 base short and J 1 base short, with 4 bases between. CDR3 length: 13 residues. Written as DNA, the CDR3 is TGTGCCAGCAGCTTAGACAGTAACTATGGCTACACCTTC. As protein: CASSLDSNYGYTF.

This clone has only a few counts. V is TRBV5-8 and J is TRBJ2-1; 7 nucleotides align to TRBD2. Looked up from germline, CDR1 is SGHTS and CDR2 is YDEGEE. Losses at the gene ends were 2 bases for V and 0 bases for J; bases not matched to a gene: 5. The CDR3 length is 16 residues. The CDR3 DNA is TGTGCCAGCAGCTTTGGGAGGGAACGCTCCTACAATGAGCAGTTCTTC. It is translated as CASSFGRERSYNEQFF.

This clone was detected a few times. This chain joins TRBV20-1 and TRBJ2-7, with D tentatively TRBD1 (6 bases). CDR3 size: 11 residues. Germline CDR1 DFQATT, CDR2 SNEGSKA (reference sequence). Trimming removed 6 bases from V and 6 bases from J, with 12 bases in between. CDR3 sequence (DNA): TGCAGTGCGTCCGGGACAAGCGAGCAGTACTTC. It yields the protein CSASGTSEQYF.

In its sample, this clone was seen a few times. This chain connects TRBV5-1 to TRBJ2-3; TRBD2 matches at 15 bases. Trimming cost V 4 bases and J 0 bases; bases outside gene matches: 6. The CDR3 has 18 residues. From germline, CDR1 is SGHRS and CDR2 YFSETQ. The DNA for the CDR3 is TGCGCCAGCAGCATCGGGACTAGCGGGGGGCCCAGCACAGATACGCAGTATTTT. Protein sequence: CASSIGTSGGPSTDTQYF.

The chain combines TRBV4-1 with TRBJ1-6; D gene ambiguous. Germline CDR1 and CDR2: MGHRA and YSYEKL. The V end lost 3 bases, the J end lost 9 bases, and 15 bases lay between the germline ends. The CDR3 sequence is 15 residues long. CDR3 region: CASSHPPRASSPLHF. DNA of the CDR3: TGCGCCAGCAGCCATCCACCCCGAGCGAGTTCACCCCTCCACTTT.

This clone was found a few times. The J gene is TRBJ2-3, the V gene TRBV27, with D possibly being TRBD2 (6 bases). Germline CDR1 MNHEY, CDR2 SMNVEV (reference sequence). The CDR3 is made up of 16 amino acids. V was clipped by 7 bases and J by 2 bases, with 19 bases between them. Written as DNA, the CDR3 is TGTGCCAGCATGAAGTTTAGCTGGGGGGACACAGATACGCAGTATTTT. It encodes CASMKFSWGDTDTQYF.

The chain has TRBV30 and TRBJ2-5; D gene unclear. The J call could be wrong; TRBJ2-7 is a better fit for the DNA end. The CDR3 runs to 11 residues. CDR1 and CDR2 from the germline V gene are GTSNPN and SVGIG (reference sequence). CDR3 loop: CAWSVRDEQYF. The CDR3 DNA follows: TGTGCCTGGAGTGTGAGAGACGAGCAGTACTTC.

This clone was found a few times. V gene TRBV25-1 combines with J gene TRBJ1-5; D call uncertain. The CDR3 has 14 amino acids. The V end was cut by 1 base, the J end by 3 bases, with 7 bases between. Looked up from germline, CDR1 is MGHDK and CDR2 is SYGVNS. In DNA, the CDR3 is TGTGCCAGCAGTGAATTAACTCACAATCAGCCCCAGCATTTT. This encodes CASSELTHNQPQHF.

The CDR3 nucleotides are TGTGCCAGCAGCTTAGACGGGACAGCTAGCTCCTACGAGCAGTACTTC. Its protein product is CASSLDGTASSYEQYF. The chain is built from TRBV7-2 and TRBJ2-7, with TRBD1 matching 7 bases. Germline CDR1 and CDR2: SGHTA and FQGNSA. V lost 1 base, J lost 0 bases, and 6 bases stayed unmatched. The CDR3 totals 16 residues.